This record concerns one TCR beta chain sequence. Its antigen is undetermined. This record belongs to a study of monozygotic twins with cystic fibrosis. The wider study: With around 14 PCR cycles, barcoded libraries came from around 3 micrograms of fragmented DNA. Study-wide results and limits: Monozygotic CF twin pairs shared significantly more nucleotide-identical clonotypes than unrelated CF individuals did. No link emerged between shared CDR3 counts and age, concordance or severity. In 13 of 16 pairs, V gene usage was closest to the co-twin's.

Only in-frame clones appear in the TCRdb table, and some are missing; sequencing was by immunoSEQ multiplex PCR. The sample holds about 14,000 clones, over 80% seen once. J gave up 3 bases and V 0 bases, and 9 bases lay outside the gene matches. This CDR3 contains 19 residues. Germline values: CDR1 LNHNV, CDR2 YYDKDF (reference sequence). The receptor comes from a girl aged 2-9 years with cystic fibrosis. The specimen sequenced was blood. The rearrangement uses TRBV15 and TRBJ2-6, with 9 bases lining up with TRBD2. In DNA, the CDR3 is TGTGCCACCAGCAGAGATCTCCTGGCGGGAGGGGATGGGGCCAACGTCCTGACTTTC. Its protein product is CATSRDLLAGGDGANVLTF. Looking up the rest from reference TRBV15 and TRBJ2-6 gives the full variable domain: DAMVIQNPRYQVTQFGKPVTLSCSQTLNHNVMYWYQQKSSQAPKLLFHYYDKDFNNEADTPDNFQSRRPNTSFCFLDIRSPGLGDTAMYLCATSRDLLAGGDGANVLTFGAGSRLTVL.